This T cell receptor (beta chain) was recovered during a study of T cells in localized non-small cell lung cancer. Findings and caveats of the study: A raised T cell density in blood coincided with lengthier overall survival.

Regarding this clone: The antigen remains undetermined.

Sequencing was performed with immunoSEQ multiplex PCR; in TCRdb, only in-frame clones are kept and a portion is missing. The sample consists of 40,000 to 60,000 clones, around 90% of them appearing once. The receptor was derived from a female donor with stage II lung adenocarcinoma. Here the sequenced sample was PBMCs, taken before any cancer treatment.

DNA of the CDR3: TGTGCCAGCAGTTACTCGACGGGTTTAACGTACACCTTC. Translating it yields CASSYSTGLTYTF. The chain recombines TRBV6-5 with TRBJ1-2, with D uncertain. Trimming took off 0 bases at V and 11 bases at J, with 13 bases between the two ends. In germline, CDR1 is MNHEY, CDR2 SVGAGI. The CDR3 extends over 13 amino acids.